A selection of T cell receptor beta chains follows, all from one sample in a study of T cells in Graves' hyperthyroidism and ophthalmopathy. TCRdb fed the multiplex PCR reads into MiXCR, producing one record per CDR3 protein. The data show over 500,000 distinct CDR3 sequences, roughly a sixth seen once. Sequencing input: blood. Every receptor here comes from a woman in her 30s with Graves' ophthalmopathy. Each CDR3 is given with its conserved first and last residue. The order of the fields is V gene, CDR3 protein.

TRBV20-1 CSARRGDRGTQYF
TRBV28 CASSPGRGNTEAVF
TRBV12-3/TRBV12-4 CASSLASTYQETQYF
TRBV29-1 CSVEGLASTGELFF
TRBV2 CASSEADRTSYGYTF
TRBV9 CASSVDGYEQYF
TRBV12-3/TRBV12-4 CASTLWEGSTGELFF
TRBV9 CASSGGTSYNEQFF
TRBV2 CASSVSGMRADTQYF
TRBV15 CATSREAWLAGFRNEQFF
TRBV7-3 CASSLTSGGFSYEQYF
TRBV29-1 CSVRVREASF
TRBV18 CASSPIGGNGYTF
TRBV24-1 CATSDPIGAHSYNEQFF
TRBV18 CASSPPAARVGDIQYF
TRBV6-1 CASSEALYEGTGNQPQHF
TRBV7-2 CASSPTGQGDFNEQFF
TRBV20-1 CSAYGLASREQYF
TRBV7-3 CASSQNSGRYEQFF
TRBV5-6 CASSSALGLDTQYF
TRBV28 CASSSTRTSPTTDTQYF
TRBV14 CASSQEISGRWGETQYF
TRBV7-2 CASSDRDRKNIQYF
TRBV7-2 CASSLTENTYNEQFF
TRBV7-9 CASSLGDRATEKLFF
TRBV4-1 CASSQEQVLLEAFF
TRBV28 CASSSGYPGLAGWGNEQFF
TRBV4-3 CASSQDRDRPQYF
TRBV3-2 CASSQDPPGSATDTQYF
TRBV12-3/TRBV12-4 CASSFGTGREQYF
TRBV11-2 CASSWTSGHPEQFF
TRBV7-3 CASSITGGVGNTIYF
TRBV12-3/TRBV12-4 CASSAGTSGDEQYF
TRBV5-1 CASSSIQGIGSPLHF
TRBV19 CASRGIGRFNQPQHF
TRBV10-1 CASLRSRMDTDTQYF
TRBV7-2 CASSPTGTSRDTQYF
TRBV12-3/TRBV12-4 CASSSPWRSNQPQHF
TRBV20-1 CSARTGGIGYTF
TRBV7-9 CASSLGQNTYEQYF
TRBV11-3 CAIRTSGSYSSYNEQFF
TRBV7-2 CASSFLGAGNTIYF
TRBV24-1 CATSDIPGTTGGDGENIQYF
TRBV10-1 CASSEAGTHEQYF
TRBV27 CASSVEGRYEQYF
TRBV10-3 CAISESRDEYF
TRBV30 CAWRFNGELFF
TRBV28 CASSLYGAGELFF
TRBV2 CASRGASGEFTDTQYF